The 10 T cell receptor beta chains below were found in one sample sequenced in a study of T cell responses to AZD1222 COVID-19 vaccine. Method: immunoSEQ multiplex PCR; TCRdb's copy keeps in-frame clones and lacks some. The sample contains tens of thousands of clones, roughly 84% of which appear only once. Material: peripheral blood, obtained on day 0 of AZD1222 vaccination. Receptor source: an adult in good health.

This chain joins TRBV5-1 and TRBJ2-7; 7 nucleotides line up with TRBD1. The germline gives CDR1 SGHRS, CDR2 YFSETQ. This CDR3 is built from 14 residues. The ends lost 1 base at V and 3 bases at J; junction bases unmatched: 4. The CDR3, as DNA: TGCGCCAGCAGCTTGCAGAGGACAGGCTACGAGCAGTACTTC. Protein: CASSLQRTGYEQYF.

CDR3: CASSSPGERGLRNTIYF. The CDR3 region has the DNA TGTGCCAGCAGTTCCCCTGGGGAGCGAGGCTTGAGAAACACCATATATTTT. This rearrangement joins TRBV28 to TRBJ1-3; D is undetermined. Trimming shortened V by 4 bases and J by 5 bases, and 21 bases separated the two germline ends. Per the germline V gene, CDR1 is MDHEN and CDR2 is SYDVKM. The CDR3 covers 17 residues.

This clone came up a few times. This chain connects TRBV19 to TRBJ1-3; D unclear. Trimming removed 4 bases from V and 0 bases from J, with 4 bases in between. The CDR3 has 13 amino acids. Germline assignment: CDR1 LNHDA and CDR2 SQIVND (reference sequence). The CDR3, as DNA: TGTGCCAGTAGTACCCTCTCTGGAAACACCATATATTTT. Translation gives CASSTLSGNTIYF. The full variable domain, completed using reference TRBV19 and TRBJ1-3, is DGGITQSPKYLFRKEGQNVTLSCEQNLNHDAMYWYRQDPGQGLRLIYYSQIVNDFQKGDIAEGYSVSREKKESFPLTVTSAQKNPTAFYLCASSTLSGNTIYFGEGSWLTVV.

This chain links TRBV5-6 with TRBJ2-1; a possible D gene is TRBD1 (6 bases). The length of the CDR3 is 18 residues. CDR1 and CDR2 (germline): SGHDT, YYEEEE. V was clipped by 6 bases and J by 0 bases, with 22 bases between them. The CDR3 sequence: CASILGLQGPSSYNEQFF. CDR3 nucleotide sequence: TGTGCCAGCATCCTAGGGTTGCAGGGGCCGAGCTCCTACAATGAGCAGTTCTTC.

This clone was detected only a few times. This chain joins TRBV6-5 and TRBJ2-1, with 7 positions matching TRBD1. The CDR3 runs to 11 residues. The ends lost 6 bases at V and 12 bases at J; junction bases unmatched: 5. Per the germline V gene, CDR1 is MNHEY and CDR2 is SVGAGI. CDR3 nucleotides: TGTGCCAGCAGACGGGACAGCATGCAGTTCTTC. Translated: CASRRDSMQFF.

V is TRBV27 and J is TRBJ1-5, with 8 bases that match TRBD1. CDR1 is MNHEY, CDR2 SMNVEV, per germline (reference sequence). The CDR3 is 14 residues long. The V and J ends lost 6 bases and 9 bases, in that order; junction bases with no gene match: 10. CDR3 amino acids: CASSPGTGFTPQHF. The CDR3 bases are TGTGCCAGCAGCCCCGGGACAGGTTTTACGCCCCAGCATTTT.

The chain uses TRBV6-1 and TRBJ2-2, with D possibly matching TRBD2 (6 bases). CDR1 is MNHNS and CDR2 is SASEGT in the germline V gene. With 2 bases removed from V and 3 bases from J, the gap between germline ends came to 25 bases. The CDR3 is made up of 20 amino acids. This CDR3 is CASSEISLAGSGGYTGELFF. The CDR3 DNA reads as TGTGCCAGCAGTGAAATATCACTGGCGGGGAGCGGCGGTTACACCGGGGAGCTGTTTTTT.

The chain links TRBV7-9 to TRBJ1-1; D perhaps matches TRBD1 (5 bases). Trimming removed 6 bases at V and 4 bases at J, with 9 bases between. The CDR3 covers 12 residues. Germline V lookup: CDR1 SEHNR, CDR2 FQNEAQ (reference sequence). CDR3 amino acids: CASRAQGTEAFF. DNA of the CDR3: TGTGCCAGCAGAGCTCAGGGCACTGAAGCTTTCTTT. Filled out from reference TRBV7-9 and TRBJ1-1, the complete variable domain reads DTGVSQNPRHKITKRGQNVTFRCDPISEHNRLYWYRQTLGQGPEFLTYFQNEAQLEKSRLLSDRFSAERPKGSFSTLEIQRTEQGDSAMYLCASRAQGTEAFFGQGTRLTVV.

The rearrangement links TRBV7-9 to TRBJ2-4, with no clear D. Germline V CDR1 and CDR2: SEHNR, FQNEAQ (reference sequence). V shed 5 bases and J shed 1 base, with 18 bases lying between them. The CDR3 sequence is 17 residues long. The CDR3 DNA reads as TGTGCCAGCAGCCCCCTCGACGGCGGCCGGGCCAAAAACATTCAGTACTTC. This translates into CASSPLDGGRAKNIQYF.

The CDR3 region has the DNA TGCAGCGTTGCTCCAGTGGCGAACACTGAAGCTTTCTTT. Translating it yields CSVAPVANTEAFF. This chain connects TRBV29-1 to TRBJ1-1; D remains ambiguous. The germline CDR1 and CDR2 sequences are SQVTM and ANQGSEA. The CDR3 is 13 amino acids. Trimming took 4 bases from V and 1 from J, leaving 10 bases between them.